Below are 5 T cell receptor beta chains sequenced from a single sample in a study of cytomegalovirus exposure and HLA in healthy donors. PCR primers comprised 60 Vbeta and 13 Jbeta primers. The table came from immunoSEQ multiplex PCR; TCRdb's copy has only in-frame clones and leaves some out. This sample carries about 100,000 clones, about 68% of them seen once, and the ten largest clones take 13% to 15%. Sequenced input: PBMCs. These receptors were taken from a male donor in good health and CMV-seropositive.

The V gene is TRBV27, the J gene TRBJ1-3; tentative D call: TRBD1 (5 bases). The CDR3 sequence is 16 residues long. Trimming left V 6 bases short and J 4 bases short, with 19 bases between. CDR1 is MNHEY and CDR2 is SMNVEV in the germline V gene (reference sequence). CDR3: CASSTLRADEGNTIYF. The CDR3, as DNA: TGTGCCAGCAGCACGCTCAGGGCAGACGAGGGAAACACCATATATTTT.

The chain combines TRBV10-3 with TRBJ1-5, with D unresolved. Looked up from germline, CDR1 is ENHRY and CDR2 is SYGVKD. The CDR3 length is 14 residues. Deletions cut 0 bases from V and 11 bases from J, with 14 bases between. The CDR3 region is CAISESSDRGAQHF. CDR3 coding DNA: TGTGCCATCAGTGAGTCTTCGGACCGGGGAGCCCAGCATTTT.

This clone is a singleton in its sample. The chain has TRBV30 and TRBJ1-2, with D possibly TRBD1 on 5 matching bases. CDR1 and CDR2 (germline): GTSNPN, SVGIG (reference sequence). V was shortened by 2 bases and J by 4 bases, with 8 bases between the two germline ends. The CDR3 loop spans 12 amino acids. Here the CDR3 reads CAWSRGGYGYTF. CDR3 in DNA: TGTGCCTGGAGTCGGGGGGGCTATGGCTACACCTTC.

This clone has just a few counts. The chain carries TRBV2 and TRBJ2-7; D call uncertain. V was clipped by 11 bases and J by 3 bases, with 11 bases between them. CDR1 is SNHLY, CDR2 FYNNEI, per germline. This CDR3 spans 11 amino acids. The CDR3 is CALNIDYEQYF. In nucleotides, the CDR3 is TGTGCCCTCAACATCGACTACGAGCAGTACTTC.

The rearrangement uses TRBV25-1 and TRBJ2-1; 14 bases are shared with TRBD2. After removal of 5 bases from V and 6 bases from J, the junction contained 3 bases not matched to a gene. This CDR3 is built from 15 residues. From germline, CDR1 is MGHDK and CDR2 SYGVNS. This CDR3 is CASSKGLAGANEQFF. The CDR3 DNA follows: TGTGCCAGCAGTAAGGGACTAGCGGGGGCCAATGAGCAGTTCTTC. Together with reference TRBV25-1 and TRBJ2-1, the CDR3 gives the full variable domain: EADIYQTPRYLVIGTGKKITLECSQTMGHDKMYWYQQDPGMELHLIHYSYGVNSTEKGDLSSESTVSRIRTEHFPLTLESARPSHTSQYLCASSKGLAGANEQFFGPGTRLTVL.